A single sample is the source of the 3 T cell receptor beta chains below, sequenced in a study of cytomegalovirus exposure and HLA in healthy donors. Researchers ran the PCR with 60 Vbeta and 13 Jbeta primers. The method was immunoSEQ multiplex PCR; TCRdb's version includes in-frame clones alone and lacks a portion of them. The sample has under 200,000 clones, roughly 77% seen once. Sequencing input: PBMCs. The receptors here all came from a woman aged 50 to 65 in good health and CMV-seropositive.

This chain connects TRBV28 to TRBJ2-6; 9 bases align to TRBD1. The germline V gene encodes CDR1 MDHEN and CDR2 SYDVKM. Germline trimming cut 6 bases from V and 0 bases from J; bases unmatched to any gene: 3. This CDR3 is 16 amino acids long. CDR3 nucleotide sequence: TGTGCCAGCAGCCGGGACAGGGACTCTGGGGCCAACGTCCTGACTTTC. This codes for CASSRDRDSGANVLTF.

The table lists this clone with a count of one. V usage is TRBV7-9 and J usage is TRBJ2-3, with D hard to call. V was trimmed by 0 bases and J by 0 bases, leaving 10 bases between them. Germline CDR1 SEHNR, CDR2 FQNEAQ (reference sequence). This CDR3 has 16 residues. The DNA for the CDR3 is TGTGCCAGCAGCTTAGCTATAGCTGCTAGCACAGATACGCAGTATTTT. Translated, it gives CASSLAIAASTDTQYF.

The CDR3 protein is CASGPLGEQYF. Written as DNA, the CDR3 is TGTGCCAGCGGTCCCCTCGGGGAGCAGTACTTC. This chain links TRBV9 with TRBJ2-7; D not certain. Per the germline V gene, CDR1 is SGDLS and CDR2 is YYNGEE. The CDR3 spans 11 residues. V was clipped by 7 bases and J by 7 bases, with 12 bases between them.